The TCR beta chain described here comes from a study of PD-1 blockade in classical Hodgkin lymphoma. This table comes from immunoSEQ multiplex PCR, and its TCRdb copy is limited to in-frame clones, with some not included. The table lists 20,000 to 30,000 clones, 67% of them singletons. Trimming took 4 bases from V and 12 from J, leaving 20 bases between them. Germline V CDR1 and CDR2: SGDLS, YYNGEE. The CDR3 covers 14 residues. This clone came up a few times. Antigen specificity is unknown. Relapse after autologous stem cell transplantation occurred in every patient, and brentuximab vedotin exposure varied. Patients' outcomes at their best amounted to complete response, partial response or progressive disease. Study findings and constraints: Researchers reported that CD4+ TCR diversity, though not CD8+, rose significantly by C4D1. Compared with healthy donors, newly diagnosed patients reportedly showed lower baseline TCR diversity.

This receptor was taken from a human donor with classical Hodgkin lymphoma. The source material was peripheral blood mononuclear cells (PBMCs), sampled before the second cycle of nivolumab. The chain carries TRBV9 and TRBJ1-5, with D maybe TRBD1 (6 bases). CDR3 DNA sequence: TGTGCCAGCAGCCTTGGACAGTTACCTCGGGACCAGCATTTT. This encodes CASSLGQLPRDQHF.